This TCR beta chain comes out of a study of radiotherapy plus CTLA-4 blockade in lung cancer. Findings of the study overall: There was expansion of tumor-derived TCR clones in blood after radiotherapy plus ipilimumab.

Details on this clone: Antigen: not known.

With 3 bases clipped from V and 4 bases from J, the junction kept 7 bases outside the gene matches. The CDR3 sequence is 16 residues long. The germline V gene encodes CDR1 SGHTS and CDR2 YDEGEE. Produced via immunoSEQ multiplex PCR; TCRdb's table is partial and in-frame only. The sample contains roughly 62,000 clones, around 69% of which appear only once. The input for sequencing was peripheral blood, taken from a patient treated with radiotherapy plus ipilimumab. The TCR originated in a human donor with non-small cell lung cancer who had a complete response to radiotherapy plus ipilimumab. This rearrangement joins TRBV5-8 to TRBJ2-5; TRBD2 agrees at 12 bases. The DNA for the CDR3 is TGTGCCAGCAGCTCCCGGGCTAGCGGGAGGGTAGAGACCCAGTACTTC. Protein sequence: CASSSRASGRVETQYF.